The 4 T cell receptor beta chains presented below share a single source sample, sequenced in a study of cytomegalovirus exposure and HLA in healthy donors. Some clones are missing from TCRdb's copy, which holds only in-frame ones; the method was immunoSEQ multiplex PCR. Of 200,000 or so clones detected, 70% to 85% appear once; the ten largest clones hold roughly 12%. Input material: PBMCs. The receptors shown here come from a woman aged 25 to 45 in good health and CMV-seropositive.

This chain uses TRBV27 with TRBJ1-5; D unclear. CDR3 length: 16 amino acids. Germline lookup yields CDR1 MNHEY and CDR2 SMNVEV (reference sequence). V lost 0 bases and J 2 bases, leaving 11 bases between the germline ends. The CDR3 DNA reads as TGTGCCAGCAGTTTATCCTGGGCATTGGGCAATCAGCCCCAGCATTTT. Translation: CASSLSWALGNQPQHF.

V usage is TRBV29-1 and J usage is TRBJ1-2; 7 bases map to TRBD1. V dropped 8 bases and J dropped 2; count of bases not matched to a gene: 11. The CDR3 consists of 14 residues. Germline-derived CDR1 and CDR2 are SQVTM and ANQGSEA. The CDR3 sequence is CSLRATGANYGYTF. In DNA form, the CDR3 reads TGCAGCCTCCGTGCCACAGGGGCAAACTATGGCTACACCTTC.

V is TRBV7-6 and J is TRBJ1-5; possible D gene TRBD1, 6 bases. Germline CDR1 SGHVS, CDR2 FNYEAQ. The CDR3 has 13 amino acids. Trimming removed 5 bases at V and 6 bases at J, with 11 bases between. The CDR3 nucleotides read TGTGCCAGCAGCCCAGGGGTGGGTCAGCCCCAGCATTTT. This sequence encodes CASSPGVGQPQHF.

This clone showed up just once. The rearrangement uses TRBV9 and TRBJ1-1; tentative D call: TRBD1 (5 bases). V was shortened by 4 bases and J by 7 bases, with 11 bases between the two germline ends. The germline CDR1 and CDR2 sequences are SGDLS and YYNGEE. The CDR3 extends over 12 amino acids. The CDR3 sequence is CASSPVGGEAFF. The CDR3 DNA sequence: TGTGCCAGCAGCCCAGTCGGGGGTGAAGCTTTCTTT.